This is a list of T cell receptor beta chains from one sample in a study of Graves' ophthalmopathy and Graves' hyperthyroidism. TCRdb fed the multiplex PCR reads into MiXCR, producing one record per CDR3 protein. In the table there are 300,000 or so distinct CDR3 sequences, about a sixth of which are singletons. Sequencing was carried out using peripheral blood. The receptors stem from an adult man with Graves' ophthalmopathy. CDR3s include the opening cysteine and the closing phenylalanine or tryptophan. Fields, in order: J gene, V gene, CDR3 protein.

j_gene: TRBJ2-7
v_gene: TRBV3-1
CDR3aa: CASSQGLESYEQYF

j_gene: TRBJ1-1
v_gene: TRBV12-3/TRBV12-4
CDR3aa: CASVGTGAFF

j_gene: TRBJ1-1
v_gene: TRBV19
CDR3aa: CASNTQGRMGTEAFF

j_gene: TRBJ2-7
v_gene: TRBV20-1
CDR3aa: CSARWLAGAYEQYF

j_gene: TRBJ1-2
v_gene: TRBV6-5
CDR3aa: CASRGLTNYGYTF

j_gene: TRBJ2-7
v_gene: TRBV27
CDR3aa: CASGDRISYEQYF

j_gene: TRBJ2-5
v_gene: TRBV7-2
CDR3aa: CASSGPGGPRETQYF

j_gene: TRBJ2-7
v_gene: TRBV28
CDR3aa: CASSEAGGGQYF

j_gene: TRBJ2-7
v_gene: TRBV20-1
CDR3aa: CSATQADFREQYF

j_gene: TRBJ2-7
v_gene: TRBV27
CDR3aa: CASRQTRGRYEQYF

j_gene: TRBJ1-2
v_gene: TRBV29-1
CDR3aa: CSVKSGTAYGYTF

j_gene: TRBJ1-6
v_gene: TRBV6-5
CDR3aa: CASSYSRGNSPLHF

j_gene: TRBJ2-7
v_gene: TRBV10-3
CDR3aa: CAISDSGGGASYEQYF

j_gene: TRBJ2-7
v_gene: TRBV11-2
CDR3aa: CASSLGHQGGYSYEQYF

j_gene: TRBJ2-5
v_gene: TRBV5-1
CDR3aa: CASSSTGLAGETQYF

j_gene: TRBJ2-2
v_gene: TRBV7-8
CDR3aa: CASSLARGWELFF

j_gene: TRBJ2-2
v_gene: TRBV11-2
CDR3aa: CASSLPAGVTGELFF

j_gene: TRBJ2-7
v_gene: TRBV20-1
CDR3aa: CSAPRQVTYEQYF

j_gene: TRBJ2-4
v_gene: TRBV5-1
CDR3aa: CASSWDRGVSKNIQYF

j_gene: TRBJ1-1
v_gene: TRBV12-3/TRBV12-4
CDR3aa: CASSPEDNENTEAFF

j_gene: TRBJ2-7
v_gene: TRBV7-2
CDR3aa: CASSLAARQGHEQYF

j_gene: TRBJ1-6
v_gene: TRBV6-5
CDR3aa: CASSYSSGTVNSPLHF

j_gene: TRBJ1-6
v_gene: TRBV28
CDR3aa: CASRRVVSSYNSPLHF

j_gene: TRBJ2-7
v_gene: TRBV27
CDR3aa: CASSFRDRSYEQYF

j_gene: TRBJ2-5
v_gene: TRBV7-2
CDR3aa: CASSLVTSGRSQETQYF

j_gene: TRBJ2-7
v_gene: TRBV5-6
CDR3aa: CASNYRTDYEQYF

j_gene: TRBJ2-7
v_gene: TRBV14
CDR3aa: CASSPRADRGHEQYF

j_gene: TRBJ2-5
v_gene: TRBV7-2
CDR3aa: CASSERTGQGGETQYF

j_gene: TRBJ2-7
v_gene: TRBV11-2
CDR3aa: CASSLGYKISEQYF

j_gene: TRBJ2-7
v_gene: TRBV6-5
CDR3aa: CASSSTREQYF

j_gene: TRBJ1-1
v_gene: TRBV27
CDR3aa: CASSTGLMNTEAFF

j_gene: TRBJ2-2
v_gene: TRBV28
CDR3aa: CASSFRGNTGELFF

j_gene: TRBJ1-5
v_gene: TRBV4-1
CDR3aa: CASSQEPGQEVGNQPQHF

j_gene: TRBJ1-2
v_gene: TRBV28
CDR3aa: CATKQLWAWTF

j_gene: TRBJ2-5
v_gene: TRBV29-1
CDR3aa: CSVPELAGKPWTQYF

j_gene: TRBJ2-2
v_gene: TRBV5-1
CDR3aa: CASAPRVAANTGELFF

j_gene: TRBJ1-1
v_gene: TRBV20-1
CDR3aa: CSASLGGRGNTEAFF

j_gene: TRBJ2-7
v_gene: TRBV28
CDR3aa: CASSPWDLPYEQYF

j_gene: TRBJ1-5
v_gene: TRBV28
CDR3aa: CASSLLGQSNQPQHF

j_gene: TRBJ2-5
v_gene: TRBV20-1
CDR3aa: CSGGLVGEETQYF

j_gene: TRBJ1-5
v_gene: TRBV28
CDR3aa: CASTQTRNQPQHF

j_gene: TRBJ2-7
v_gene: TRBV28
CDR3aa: CASSFPGTGLYEQYF

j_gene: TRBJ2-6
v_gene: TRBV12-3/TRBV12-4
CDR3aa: CASSQGTPSGANVLTF

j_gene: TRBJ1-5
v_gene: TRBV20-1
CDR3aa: CSASRAGNQPQHF

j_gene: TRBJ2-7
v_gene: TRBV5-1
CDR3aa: CASSLEGQGASKQYF

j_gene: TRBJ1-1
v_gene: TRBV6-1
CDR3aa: CASRDGYTEAFF

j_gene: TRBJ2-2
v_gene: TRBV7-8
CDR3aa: CASSFGLANTGELFF

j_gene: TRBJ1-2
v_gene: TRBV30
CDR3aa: CAWSSYRGGCGYTF

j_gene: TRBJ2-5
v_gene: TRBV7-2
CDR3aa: CASSLDRRGARETQYF

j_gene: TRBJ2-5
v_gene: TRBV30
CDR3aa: CAWSDRGPETQYF

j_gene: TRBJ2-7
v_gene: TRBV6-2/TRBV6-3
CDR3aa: CASRNPGLAGVEQYF

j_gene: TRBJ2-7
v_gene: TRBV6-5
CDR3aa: CASSSTSPGQDYYEQYF

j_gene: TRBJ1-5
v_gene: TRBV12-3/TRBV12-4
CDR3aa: CASSPGTSSPQHF

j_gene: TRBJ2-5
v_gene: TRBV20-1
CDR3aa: CSAQTGPPYQETQYF

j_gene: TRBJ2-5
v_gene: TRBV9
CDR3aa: CASSVGHEETQYF